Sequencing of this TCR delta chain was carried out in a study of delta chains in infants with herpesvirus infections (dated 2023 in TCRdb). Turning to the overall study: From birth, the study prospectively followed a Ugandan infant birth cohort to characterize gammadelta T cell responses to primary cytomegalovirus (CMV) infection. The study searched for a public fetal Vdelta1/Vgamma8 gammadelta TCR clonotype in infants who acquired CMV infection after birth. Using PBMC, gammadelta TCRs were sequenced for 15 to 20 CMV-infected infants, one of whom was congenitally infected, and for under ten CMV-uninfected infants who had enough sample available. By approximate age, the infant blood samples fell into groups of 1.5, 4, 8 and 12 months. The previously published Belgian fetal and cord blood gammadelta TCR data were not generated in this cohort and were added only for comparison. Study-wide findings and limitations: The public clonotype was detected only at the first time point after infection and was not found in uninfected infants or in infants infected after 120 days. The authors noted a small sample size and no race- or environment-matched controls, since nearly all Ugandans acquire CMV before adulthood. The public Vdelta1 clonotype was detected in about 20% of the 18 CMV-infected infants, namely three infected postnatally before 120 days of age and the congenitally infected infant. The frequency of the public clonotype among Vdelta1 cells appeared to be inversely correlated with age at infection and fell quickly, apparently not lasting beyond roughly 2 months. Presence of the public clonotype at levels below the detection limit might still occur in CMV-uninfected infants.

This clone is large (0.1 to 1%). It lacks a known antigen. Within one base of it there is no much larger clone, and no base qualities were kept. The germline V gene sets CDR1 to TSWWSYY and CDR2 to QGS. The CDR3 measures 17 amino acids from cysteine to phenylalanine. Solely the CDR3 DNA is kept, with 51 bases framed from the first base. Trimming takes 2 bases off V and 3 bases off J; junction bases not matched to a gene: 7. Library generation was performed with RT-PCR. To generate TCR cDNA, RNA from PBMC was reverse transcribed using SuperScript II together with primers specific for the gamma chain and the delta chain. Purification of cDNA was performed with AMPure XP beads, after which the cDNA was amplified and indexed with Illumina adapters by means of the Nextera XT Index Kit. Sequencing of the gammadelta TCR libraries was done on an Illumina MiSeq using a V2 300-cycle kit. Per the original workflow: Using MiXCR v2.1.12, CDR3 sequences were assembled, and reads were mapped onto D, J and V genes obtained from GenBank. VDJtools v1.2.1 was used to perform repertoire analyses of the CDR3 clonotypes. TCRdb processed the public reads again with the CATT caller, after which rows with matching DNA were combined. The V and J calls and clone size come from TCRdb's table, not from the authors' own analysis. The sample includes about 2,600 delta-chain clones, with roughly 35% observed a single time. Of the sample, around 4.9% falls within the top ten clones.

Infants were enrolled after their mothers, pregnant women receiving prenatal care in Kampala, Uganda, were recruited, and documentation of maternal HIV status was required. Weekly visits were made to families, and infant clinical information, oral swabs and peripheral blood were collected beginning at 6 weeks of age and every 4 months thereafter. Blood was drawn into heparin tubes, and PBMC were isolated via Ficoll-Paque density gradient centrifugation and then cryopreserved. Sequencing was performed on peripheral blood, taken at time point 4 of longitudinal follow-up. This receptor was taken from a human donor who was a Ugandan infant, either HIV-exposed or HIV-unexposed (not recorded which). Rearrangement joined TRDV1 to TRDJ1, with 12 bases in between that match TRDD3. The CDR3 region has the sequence CALGEWGLGDTPDKLIF. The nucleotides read TGTGCTCTTGGGGAATGGGGACTGGGGGATACCCCCGATAAACTCATCTTT.